The 22 T cell receptor beta chains presented below share a single source sample, sequenced in a study of T cells in Graves' hyperthyroidism and ophthalmopathy. Amplification targeted TCR beta CDR3 regions from RNA transcripts. The study used the HTBI primer set for a first-round RT-PCR of the TCR CDR3. TCRdb fed the multiplex PCR reads into MiXCR, producing one record per CDR3 protein. The table lists 360,000 or so distinct CDR3 sequences, 15% to 20% of them singletons, with around 15% in the top ten. Specimen: blood. Receptors originate from a woman in her thirties or forties with Graves' ophthalmopathy.

This clonotype has a count of ten or more. The gene calls are TRBV5-1 and TRBJ2-5; D possibly matches TRBD1 or TRBD2 (5 bases each). V shed 4 bases and J shed 3 bases, with 19 bases lying between them. Germline V gene lookup returns CDR1 SGHRS and CDR2 YFSETQ. The CDR3 runs to 16 residues. DNA for the CDR3: TGCGCCAGCAGCGGTACGGGACGGCCCAGCAAAGAGACCCAGTACTTC. Amino acid sequence: CASSGTGRPSKETQYF.

This clonotype has ten or more counts. The rearrangement joins TRBV7-9 to TRBJ2-7; 8 bases are a match to TRBD2. Germline loops: CDR1 SEHNR, CDR2 FQNEAQ (reference sequence). CDR3 length: 15 amino acids. Trimming cost V 8 bases and J 6 bases; bases outside gene matches: 15. The CDR3 loop is CASSRTGLGPSEQYF. DNA for the CDR3: TGTGCCAGCTCCCGCACGGGACTAGGGCCTTCCGAGCAGTACTTC.

This clonotype was seen ten or more times. V gene TRBV11-2 combines with J gene TRBJ2-7; TRBD2 might be the D (6 bases). The germline gives CDR1 SGHAT, CDR2 FQNNGV. V was clipped by 4 bases and J by 6 bases, with 25 bases between them. The CDR3 runs 17 residues. CDR3 residues: CASSSRYGGTYEREQYF. Here the CDR3 DNA reads TGTGCCAGCAGCTCAAGATATGGCGGGACTTACGAACGCGAGCAGTACTTC.

This clonotype occurred a few times. An end of the junction differs from the germline gene, which may be a read error. This chain uses TRBV28 with TRBJ2-7; TRBD2 might be the D (5 bases). This CDR3 region has 15 residues. Germline V gene data show CDR1 as MDHEN and CDR2 as SYDVKM. Here the CDR3 DNA reads TGTGCCAGCAGTTTAGCTATCGGGATTCCTACCGAGCAGTCCTTC. Encoded protein: CASSLAIGIPTEQSF.

This clonotype was seen ten or more times. The chain uses TRBV15 and TRBJ2-7; 9 bases agree with TRBD2. Germline values: CDR1 LNHNV, CDR2 YYDKDF (reference sequence). V shed 0 bases and J 4 bases; nucleotides not matched to a gene: 10. CDR3 size: 17 residues. The CDR3: CATSRDLGLASSYEQYF. The CDR3 DNA is TGTGCCACCAGCAGAGATCTTGGACTAGCGAGTTCATACGAGCAGTACTTC.

Notes on this clonotype: It may be a read error: a sequence one base away is much more abundant. The gene calls are TRBV5-1 and TRBJ1-2; 7 positions agree with TRBD1. This CDR3 comprises 14 residues. Germline V gene lookup returns CDR1 SGHRS and CDR2 YFSETQ. CDR3 DNA: TGCGCCAGCAGCTTTAACCGGGACAGCAATGGCTACGCCTTC. It translates to CASSFNRDSNGYAF.

This clonotype was detected ten times or more. The chain employs TRBV6-5 and TRBJ2-5; 14 nucleotides line up with TRBD2. Germline lookup yields CDR1 MNHEY and CDR2 SVGAGI. The CDR3 sequence is 15 residues long. V was pared by 6 bases and J by 1 base, with 1 base of the junction left unmatched. CDR3 sequence: CASRTSGRVQETQYF. DNA of the CDR3: TGTGCCAGCAGGACTAGCGGGAGGGTCCAAGAGACCCAGTACTTC.

This clonotype was recorded many times. J is TRBJ1-1 and V is TRBV19; 7 bases match TRBD1. Unmatched junction bases numbered 4, after V lost 5 bases and J lost 4 bases. Germline V CDR1 and CDR2: LNHDA, SQIVND (reference sequence). The CDR3 is 13 amino acids. In DNA form, the CDR3 reads TGTGCCAGTAGTCCGGGACAGCTCACTGAAGCTTTCTTT. Translating gives CASSPGQLTEAFF.

This clonotype has ten or more counts. J is TRBJ1-1 and V is TRBV12-3 or TRBV12-4, with TRBD1 as a possible D gene (5 bases). CDR3 length: 15 residues. V dropped 5 bases and J dropped 5 bases, with 18 bases sitting between them. In nucleotides, the CDR3 is TGTGCCAGCAGTCCCACCTGGGGGTGGCGAACTGAAGCTTTCTTT. Translated: CASSPTWGWRTEAFF.

The CDR3 nucleotides read TGTGCTAGTGGTTCCCCCGCCCCGGGACAGGGGATGTTAGTCGAGACCCAGTACTTC. Protein product: CASGSPAPGQGMLVETQYF. The rearrangement links TRBV12-5 to TRBJ2-5; 10 nucleotides line up with TRBD1. V trimming: 4 bases; J trimming: 5 bases; junction bases outside the gene matches: 19. The germline V gene encodes CDR1 LGHNT and CDR2 FRNRAP. There are 19 residues in the CDR3.

A single count supports this clonotype. The chain has TRBV29-1 and TRBJ1-1, with a weak D call TRBD1 (5 bases). The CDR3 sequence is 14 residues long. CDR1 SQVTM and CDR2 ANQGSEA come from the germline V gene. Trimming took 4 bases from V and 2 from J, leaving 14 bases between them. The CDR3 sequence is CSVGRASGNTEAFF. Written as DNA, the CDR3 is TGCAGCGTTGGCAGGGCTAGTGGTAACACTGAAGCTTTCTTT.

This clonotype was picked up a small number of times. The rearrangement links TRBV6-5 to TRBJ2-2; no clear D gene. The CDR3 runs 15 residues. Germline V gene lookup returns CDR1 MNHEY and CDR2 SVGAGI. The V and J ends lost 2 bases and 1 base respectively, with 8 bases between them. CDR3 in DNA: TGTGCCAGCAGTTACGGGCTGCAGAACACCGGGGAGCTGTTTTTT. Its translation is CASSYGLQNTGELFF.

This clonotype was observed at least ten times. This chain uses TRBV5-5 with TRBJ2-6; D is uncertain. The germline V gene encodes CDR1 SGHKS and CDR2 YYEKEE (reference sequence). Trimming shortened V by 0 bases and J by 0 bases, and 7 bases separated the two germline ends. CDR3 size: 16 residues. CDR3 sequence reads: CASSLGVPSGANVLTF. The DNA for the CDR3 is TGTGCCAGCAGCTTGGGCGTACCCTCTGGGGCCAACGTCCTGACTTTC.

This clonotype was detected only a few times. V is TRBV5-1 and J is TRBJ2-7, with 10 nucleotides matching TRBD2. In germline, CDR1 is SGHRS, CDR2 YFSETQ. This CDR3 is 14 amino acids long. Trimming took 7 bases from V and 5 from J; bases not matched to a gene: 9. The CDR3 DNA follows: TGCGCCAGCCTAGCGGGAGTATTTGTCGACGAGCAGTACTTC. Translated, it gives CASLAGVFVDEQYF.

This chain links TRBV6-5 with TRBJ1-1; D unresolved. Germline-derived CDR1 and CDR2 are MNHEY and SVGAGI. CDR3 length: 15 amino acids. V lost 2 bases and J 3 bases, leaving 13 bases between the germline ends. Written as DNA, the CDR3 is TGTGCCAGCAGTTACGCCCTAGGGTTGGACACTGAAGCTTTCTTT. Translating it yields CASSYALGLDTEAFF.

The chain couples TRBV27 to TRBJ2-4, with TRBD2 matching 7 bases. The V segment lost 2 bases and the J segment 5 bases; nucleotides outside the gene matches: 12. The germline gives CDR1 MNHEY, CDR2 SMNVEV (reference sequence). The CDR3 contains 17 residues. Here the CDR3 reads CASSLIGGTSEENIQYF. The CDR3 nucleotides read TGTGCCAGCAGTTTAATAGGAGGCACTAGCGAGGAAAACATTCAGTACTTC.

There are many counts of this clonotype. The chain is built from TRBV6-5 and TRBJ2-5, with 14 bases lining up with TRBD2. This CDR3 has 18 amino acids. The V segment lost 2 bases and the J segment 4 bases; nucleotides outside the gene matches: 9. The V gene's germline CDR1 is MNHEY and CDR2 SVGAGI. The CDR3 DNA is TGTGCCAGCAGTTACGGGTGGACTAGCGGGAGGAATATAGAGACCCAGTACTTC. This encodes CASSYGWTSGRNIETQYF.

About this clonotype: Possible read error: a much larger clone is one base away. J is TRBJ2-5 and V is TRBV29-1; no clear D. CDR1 and CDR2 (germline): SQVTM, ANQGSEA. The CDR3 runs to 11 residues. The V end lost 7 bases, the J end lost 2 bases, and 8 bases lay between the germline ends. CDR3 residues: CSATSQETQYF. CDR3 nucleotides: TGCAGCGCTACGTCTCAAGAGACCCAGTACTTC.

This clonotype was seen repeatedly, ten times or more. The chain carries TRBV11-1 and TRBJ2-7; 12 bases fit TRBD2. Germline V gene data show CDR1 as SGHAT and CDR2 as FQDESV (reference sequence). J lost 4 bases, V lost 5 bases, and 12 bases had no gene match. The CDR3 consists of 17 residues. The DNA of the CDR3 is TGTGCCAGCAGCCCACGGACTAGCGGGGTGAAGGGGTACGAGCAGTACTTC. The encoded protein is CASSPRTSGVKGYEQYF.

Many counts were recorded for this clonotype. The chain has TRBV12-3 or TRBV12-4 and TRBJ2-3, with D possibly being TRBD1 or TRBD2 (6 bases each). V lost 3 bases, J lost 6 bases, and 16 bases lay in between. CDR3 length: 15 residues. This CDR3 reads CASSLDSPGRDTQYF. In nucleotides, the CDR3 is TGTGCCAGCAGTTTGGACAGCCCAGGGAGGGATACGCAGTATTTT.

This clonotype was counted at least ten times. The CDR3 region is CASRTTTGYEAFF. The CDR3 coding sequence is TGTGCCAGCAGGACTACGACAGGGTATGAAGCTTTCTTT. The rearrangement links TRBV7-9 to TRBJ1-1, with 7 nucleotides matching TRBD1. The germline V gene has CDR1 SEHNR and CDR2 FQNEAQ (reference sequence). CDR3 length: 13 residues. The ends lost 6 bases at V and 7 bases at J; junction bases unmatched: 8.

This clonotype was counted at least ten times. This may arise from a read error, as a much more abundant clone is one base away. This chain uses TRBV5-1 with TRBJ2-7; D is unresolved. This CDR3 is 14 amino acids long. Germline values: CDR1 SGHRS, CDR2 YFSETQ. Here the CDR3 reads CASCLTRGTYEQYF. CDR3 DNA: TGCGCCAGCTGCTTGACTCGCGGCACCTACGAGCAGTACTTC.